The T cell receptor (beta chain) described here comes from a study of cytomegalovirus exposure and HLA in healthy donors. Study-wide background: Across 300 to 400 genotyped donors, roughly 80% landed in the Caucasian-associated ancestry cluster.

13 Jbeta primers and 60 Vbeta primers were used for the PCR. Produced via immunoSEQ multiplex PCR; TCRdb's table is partial and in-frame only. This sample carries about 120,000 clones, 65% to 85% of them seen once, and the ten largest clones take more than 3%. Study conclusions and caveats: The productive fraction for most TCR beta V segments was about 90% or about 30% in an earlier analysis. Later examination showed HLA-associated TCR beta chains had greater clonal expansion than equally common others.

About this clone itself: What it recognizes is unknown.

Germline V gene lookup returns CDR1 KGHSH and CDR2 LQKENI. The length of the CDR3 is 16 residues. Trimming pared 3 bases from V and 6 bases from J, leaving 20 bases between. This clonotype was sampled from a man aged 18 to 30 in good health and CMV-seropositive. Sequenced material: PBMCs. The chain is built from TRBV18 and TRBJ1-2; no definite D call. The CDR3: CASSPTTGINPHGYTF. CDR3 DNA sequence: TGTGCCAGCTCACCTACAACCGGGATCAACCCGCATGGCTACACCTTC.